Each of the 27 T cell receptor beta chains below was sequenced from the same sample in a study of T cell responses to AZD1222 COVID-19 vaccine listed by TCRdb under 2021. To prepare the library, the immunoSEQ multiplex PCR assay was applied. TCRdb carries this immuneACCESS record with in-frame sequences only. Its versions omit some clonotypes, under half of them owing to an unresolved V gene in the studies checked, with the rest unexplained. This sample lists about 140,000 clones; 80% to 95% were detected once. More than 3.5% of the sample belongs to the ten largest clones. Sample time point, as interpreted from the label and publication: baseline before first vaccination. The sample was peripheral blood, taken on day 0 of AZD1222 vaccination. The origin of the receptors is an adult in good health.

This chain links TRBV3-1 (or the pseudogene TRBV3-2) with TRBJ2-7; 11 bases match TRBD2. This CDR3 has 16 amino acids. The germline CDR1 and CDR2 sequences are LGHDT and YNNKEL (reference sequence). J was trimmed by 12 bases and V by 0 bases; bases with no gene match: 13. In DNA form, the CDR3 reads TGTGCCAGCAGCCAAGACCGGACTAGCGGGCCTAGGGTCGGGTACTTC. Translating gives CASSQDRTSGPRVGYF.

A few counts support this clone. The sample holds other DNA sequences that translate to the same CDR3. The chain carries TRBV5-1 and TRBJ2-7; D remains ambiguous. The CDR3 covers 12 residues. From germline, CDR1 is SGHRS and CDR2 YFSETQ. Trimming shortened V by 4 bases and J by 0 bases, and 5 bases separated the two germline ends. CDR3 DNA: TGCGCCAGCAGCCTGAGCTCCTACGAGCAGTACTTC. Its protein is CASSLSSYEQYF.

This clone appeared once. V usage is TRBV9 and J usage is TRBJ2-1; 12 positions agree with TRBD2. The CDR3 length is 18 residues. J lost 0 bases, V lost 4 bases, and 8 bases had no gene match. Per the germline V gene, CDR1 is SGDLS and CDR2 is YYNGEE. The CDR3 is CASSIGTSGYSSYNEQFF. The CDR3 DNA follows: TGTGCCAGCAGCATTGGGACTAGCGGGTACAGCTCCTACAATGAGCAGTTCTTC.

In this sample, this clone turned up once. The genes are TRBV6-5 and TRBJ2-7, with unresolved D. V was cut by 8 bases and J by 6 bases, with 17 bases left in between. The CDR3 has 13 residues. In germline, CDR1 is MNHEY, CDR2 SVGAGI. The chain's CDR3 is CASGPETRGEQYF. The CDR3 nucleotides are TGTGCCAGCGGCCCGGAAACCCGAGGCGAGCAGTACTTC.

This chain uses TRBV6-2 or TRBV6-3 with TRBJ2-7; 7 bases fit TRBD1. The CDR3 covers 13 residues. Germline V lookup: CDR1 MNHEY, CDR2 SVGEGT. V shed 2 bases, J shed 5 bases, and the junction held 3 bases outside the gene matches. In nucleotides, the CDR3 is TGTGCCAGCAGTTACACGACAGGGAACGAGCAGTACTTC. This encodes CASSYTTGNEQYF.

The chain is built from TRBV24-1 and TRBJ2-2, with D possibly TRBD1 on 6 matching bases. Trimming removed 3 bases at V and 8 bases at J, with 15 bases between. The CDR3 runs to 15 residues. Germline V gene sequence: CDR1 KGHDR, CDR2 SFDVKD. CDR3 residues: CATSDPGGLPGELFF. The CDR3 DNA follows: TGTGCCACCAGTGATCCTGGGGGCCTTCCTGGGGAGCTGTTTTTT.

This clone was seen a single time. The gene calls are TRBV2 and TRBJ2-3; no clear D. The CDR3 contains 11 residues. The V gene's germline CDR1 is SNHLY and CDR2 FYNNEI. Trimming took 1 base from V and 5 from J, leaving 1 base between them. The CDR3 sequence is CASSEVDTQYF. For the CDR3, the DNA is TGTGCCAGCAGTGAAGTAGATACGCAGTATTTT.

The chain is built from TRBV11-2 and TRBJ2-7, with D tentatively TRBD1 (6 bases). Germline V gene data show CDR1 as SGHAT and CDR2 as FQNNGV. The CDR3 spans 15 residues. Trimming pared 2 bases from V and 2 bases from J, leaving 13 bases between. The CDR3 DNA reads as TGTGCCAGCAGCTTAACCGGGACAACTACCTACGAGCAGTACTTC. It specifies CASSLTGTTTYEQYF.

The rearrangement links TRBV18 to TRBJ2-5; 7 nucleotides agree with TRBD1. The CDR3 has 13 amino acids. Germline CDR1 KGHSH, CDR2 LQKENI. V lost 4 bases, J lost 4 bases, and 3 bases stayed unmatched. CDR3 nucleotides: TGTGCCAGCTCACAAACAGGGGCAGAGACCCAGTACTTC. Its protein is CASSQTGAETQYF.

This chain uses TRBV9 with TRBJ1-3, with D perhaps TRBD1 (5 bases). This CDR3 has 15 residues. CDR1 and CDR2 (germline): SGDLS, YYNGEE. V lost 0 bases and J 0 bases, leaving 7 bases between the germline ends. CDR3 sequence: CASSVGGVSGNTIYF. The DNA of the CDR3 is TGTGCCAGCAGCGTAGGGGGGGTCTCTGGAAACACCATATATTTT.

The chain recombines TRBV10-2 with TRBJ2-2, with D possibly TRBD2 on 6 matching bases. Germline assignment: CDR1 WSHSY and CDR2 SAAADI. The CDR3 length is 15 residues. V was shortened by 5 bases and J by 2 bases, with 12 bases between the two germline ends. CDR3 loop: CASSKTGTNTGELFF. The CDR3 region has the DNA TGCGCCAGCAGTAAGACCGGGACTAACACCGGGGAGCTGTTTTTT.

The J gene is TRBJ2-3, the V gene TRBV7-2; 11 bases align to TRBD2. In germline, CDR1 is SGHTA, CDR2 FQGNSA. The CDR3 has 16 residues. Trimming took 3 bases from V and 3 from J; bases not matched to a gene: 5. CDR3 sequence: CASSLLAGGLTDTQYF. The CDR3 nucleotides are TGTGCCAGCAGCTTGCTAGCGGGAGGTTTGACAGATACGCAGTATTTT.

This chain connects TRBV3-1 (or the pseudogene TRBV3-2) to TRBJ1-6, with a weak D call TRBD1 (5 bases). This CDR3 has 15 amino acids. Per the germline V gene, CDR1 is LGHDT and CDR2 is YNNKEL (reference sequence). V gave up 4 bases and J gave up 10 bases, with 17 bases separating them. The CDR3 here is CASSLKAGQGSPLHF. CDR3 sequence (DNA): TGTGCCAGCAGCCTAAAGGCAGGGCAGGGATCACCCCTCCACTTT.

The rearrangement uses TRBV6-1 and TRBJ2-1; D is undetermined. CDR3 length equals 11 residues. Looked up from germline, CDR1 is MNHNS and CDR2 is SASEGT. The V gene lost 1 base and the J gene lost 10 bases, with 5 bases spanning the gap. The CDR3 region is CASSEGPEQFF. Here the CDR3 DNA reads TGTGCCAGCAGTGAAGGACCCGAGCAGTTCTTC.

CDR3 sequence reads: CASSLERQYNEQFF. The CDR3 coding sequence is TGTGCCAGCAGCTTGGAGAGACAGTACAATGAGCAGTTCTTC. The chain employs TRBV5-6 and TRBJ2-1; D may be TRBD1 (5 bases). From germline, CDR1 is SGHDT and CDR2 YYEEEE. CDR3 length equals 14 residues. Trimming pared 0 bases from V and 4 bases from J, leaving 8 bases between.

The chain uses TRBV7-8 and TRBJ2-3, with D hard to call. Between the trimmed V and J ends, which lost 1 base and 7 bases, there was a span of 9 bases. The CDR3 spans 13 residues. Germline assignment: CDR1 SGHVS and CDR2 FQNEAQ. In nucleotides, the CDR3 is TGTGCCAGCAGCTTAGGTCGGATGAATACGCAGTATTTT. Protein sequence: CASSLGRMNTQYF.

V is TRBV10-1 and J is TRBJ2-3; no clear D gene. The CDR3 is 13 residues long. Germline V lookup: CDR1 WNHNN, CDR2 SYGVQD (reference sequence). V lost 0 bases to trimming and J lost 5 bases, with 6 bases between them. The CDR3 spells CASSESGLDTQYF. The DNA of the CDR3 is TGCGCCAGCAGTGAGTCGGGCCTAGATACGCAGTATTTT.

The CDR3: CASSEGQGWGGTDTQYF. Here the CDR3 DNA reads TGTGCCAGCAGTGAAGGTCAGGGCTGGGGGGGCACAGATACGCAGTATTTT. This chain connects TRBV25-1 to TRBJ2-3; possible D gene TRBD2, 6 bases. Trimming pared 2 bases from V and 1 base from J, leaving 16 bases between. This CDR3 is built from 17 residues. Germline CDR1 is MGHDK and CDR2 is SYGVNS.

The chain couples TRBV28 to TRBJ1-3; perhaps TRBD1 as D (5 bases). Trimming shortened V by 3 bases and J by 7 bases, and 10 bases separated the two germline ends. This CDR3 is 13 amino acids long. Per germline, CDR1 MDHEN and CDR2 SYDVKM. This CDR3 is CASSFSRANTIYF. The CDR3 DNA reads TGTGCCAGCAGTTTCTCCAGGGCTAACACCATATATTTT. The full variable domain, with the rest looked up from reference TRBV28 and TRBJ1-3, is DVKVTQSSRYLVKRTGEKVFLECVQDMDHENMFWYRQDPGLGLRLIYFSYDVKMKEKGDIPEGYSVSREKKERFSLILESASTNQTSMYLCASSFSRANTIYFGEGSWLTVV.

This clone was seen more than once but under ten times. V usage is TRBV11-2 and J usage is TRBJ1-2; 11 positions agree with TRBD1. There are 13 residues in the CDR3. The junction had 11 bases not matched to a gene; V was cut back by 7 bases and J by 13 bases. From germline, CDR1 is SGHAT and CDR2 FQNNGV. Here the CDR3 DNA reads TGTGCCAGCAATCTCGGGGGACAGGGGGGCCCCACCTTC. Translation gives CASNLGGQGGPTF.

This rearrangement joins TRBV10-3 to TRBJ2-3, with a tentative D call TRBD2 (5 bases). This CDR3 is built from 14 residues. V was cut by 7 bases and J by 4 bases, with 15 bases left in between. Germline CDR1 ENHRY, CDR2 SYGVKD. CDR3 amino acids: CAINGGLVADTQYF. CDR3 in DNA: TGTGCCATCAATGGAGGTTTGGTCGCAGATACGCAGTATTTT.

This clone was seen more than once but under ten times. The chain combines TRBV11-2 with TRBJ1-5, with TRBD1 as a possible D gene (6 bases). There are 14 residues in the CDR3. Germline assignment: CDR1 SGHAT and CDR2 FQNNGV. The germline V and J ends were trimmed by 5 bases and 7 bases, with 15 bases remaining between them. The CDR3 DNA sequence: TGTGCCAGCAGCCCAGGGGACAAAGGGCAGCCCCAGCATTTT. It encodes CASSPGDKGQPQHF.

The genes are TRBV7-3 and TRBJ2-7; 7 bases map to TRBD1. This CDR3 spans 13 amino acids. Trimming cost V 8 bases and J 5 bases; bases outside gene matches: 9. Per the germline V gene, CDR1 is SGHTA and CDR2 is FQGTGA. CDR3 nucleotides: TGTGCCAGCCAGACAGGGCAGGAAAACGAGCAGTACTTC. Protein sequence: CASQTGQENEQYF.

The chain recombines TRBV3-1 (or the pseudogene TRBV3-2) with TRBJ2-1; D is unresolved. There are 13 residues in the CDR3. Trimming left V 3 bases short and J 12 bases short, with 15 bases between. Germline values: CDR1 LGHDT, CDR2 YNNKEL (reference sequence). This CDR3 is CASSQPPQVGQFF. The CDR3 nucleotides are TGTGCCAGCAGCCAGCCGCCCCAAGTTGGGCAGTTCTTC.

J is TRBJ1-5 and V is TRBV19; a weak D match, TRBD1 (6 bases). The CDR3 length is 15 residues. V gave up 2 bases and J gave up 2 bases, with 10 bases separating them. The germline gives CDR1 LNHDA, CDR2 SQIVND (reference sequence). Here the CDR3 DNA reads TGTGCCAGTAGTATAAGCCACAGGGGCAATCAGCCCCAGCATTTT. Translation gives CASSISHRGNQPQHF.

The CDR3 is CAWSVRSSYNEQFF. The CDR3 DNA reads TGTGCCTGGAGTGTACGCAGCTCCTACAATGAGCAGTTCTTC. The chain recombines TRBV30 with TRBJ2-1; no reliable D call. From germline, CDR1 is GTSNPN and CDR2 SVGIG (reference sequence). V dropped 0 bases and J dropped 0 bases, with 6 bases sitting between them. There are 14 residues in the CDR3.

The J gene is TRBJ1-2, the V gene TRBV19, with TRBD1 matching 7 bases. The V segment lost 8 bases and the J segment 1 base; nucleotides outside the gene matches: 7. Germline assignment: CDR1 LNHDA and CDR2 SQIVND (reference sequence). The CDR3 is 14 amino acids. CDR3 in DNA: TGTGCCAGTGCCCGAGGACAGGTTAACTATGGCTACACCTTC. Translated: CASARGQVNYGYTF.